This TCR beta chain was recorded in a study of T cells expressing NK-cell markers (dated by TCRdb to the early 2020s). As for the study more broadly: In sorted CD3+CD56+NKG2C+, CD3+CD56+NKG2C- and CD3+CD56-NKG2C+ T-cell subsets from 8 or 9 donors, TCR beta-chain repertoires were profiled. Illumina HiSeq 2000/2500, MiSeq or NextSeq was used to sequence libraries as 2 x 150 bp reads. All eight donors whose samples were sequenced were randomly selected healthy volunteers, three of them men and five women. Seven of the eight sequenced donors were HCMV-seropositive and one was HCMV-seronegative.

Points on this clonotype: The antigen this receptor binds is unknown.

HCMV serostatus was determined by detecting HCMV-specific IgG in serum with a commercial ELISA kit. Peripheral blood mononuclear cells were isolated from blood by Ficoll density gradient centrifugation. The study at large found these results: Those dominant clonotypes were again the most abundant among CD3+CD56-NKG2C+ cells in a handful of donors, at about 25-60.1%. Whether the expanded NKG2C-expressing T cell clones were specific for HCMV antigens remained unclear. In 6 or 7 donors, the dominant CD3+CD56+NKG2C+ clonotypes ranked among the top 10 CD8+ clonotypes, making up roughly 1.0-7.5% of CD8+ T cells.

Reading the germline V gene gives CDR1 SGHTA and CDR2 FQGNSA. The CDR3 sequence holds 14 residues, the cysteine and phenylalanine included. DNA is not recorded here. TCRdb shows the sequencer as Illumina HiSeq 2000. TCR beta cDNA libraries were made by 5'RACE template switching that added a universal primer site and unique molecular identifiers. Priming for cDNA synthesis came from the TCR beta constant segment, and two successive PCR amplification steps followed. Regarding the original processing steps: MIGEC was used to demultiplex reads and group reads by UMI, and MiTCR was used to assemble and quantify clonotypes. Only TCR cDNA sequences supported by at least two reads were kept to exclude erroneous sequences. The tcR package was used for downstream repertoire analysis, with clonotypes matched between fractions based on CDR3 nucleotide sequence plus V segment. VDJmatch was used to annotate antigen specificity against VDJdb, with one amino acid substitution in CDR3 allowed. After the reads were reprocessed by TCRdb, one entry was made per CDR3 protein sequence, with no DNA. The V and J calls follow TCRdb's processing rather than the paper's. For this sample, the table gives 350,000 to 450,000 distinct CDR3 sequences. The top ten clones comprise roughly 5.4% of the sample.

The sequence came from a man aged 18-70 years in good health. The V and J genes are TRBV7-2 and TRBJ2-7. Input material: blood T cells: a sorted CD56 or NKG2C T cell subset, CD4+ or CD8+ T cells, or bulk PBMC T cells (not recorded which). The CDR3: CASSLDLAAYEQYF.